The TCR beta chain under discussion was sequenced for a study of blood T cell repertoires in COVID-19. Overall study: COVID-19 samples, acute and convalescent, were from the United States, Italy and Spain.

Clinical history as reported by participants underpinned cohort assignment. Recovery meant two consecutive negative NP/OP PCR tests, professional clearance, or resolved symptoms. With 1 base clipped from V and 4 bases from J, the junction kept 2 bases outside the gene matches. Germline CDR1 and CDR2: LGHDT and YNNKEL (reference sequence). The CDR3 has 15 residues. Sequenced by immunoSEQ multiplex PCR; TCRdb stores in-frame clones only, minus some. Found here are fewer than 200,000 clones, almost 80% of them singletons; the top ten hold roughly 17%. The TCR comes from a woman between 50 and 59 years old who had recovered from COVID-19. The rearrangement joins TRBV3-1 (or the pseudogene TRBV3-2) to TRBJ2-3, with 10 bases that match TRBD2. The sample taken for sequencing was PBMCs or T cells enriched from blood (not recorded which). In DNA, the CDR3 is TGTGCCAGCAGCCAAGTAGCGGGAGGACCAGATACGCAGTATTTT. Its translation is CASSQVAGGPDTQYF.